This TCR beta chain was sequenced for a study of T-cell memory formation after mild COVID-19. Study as a whole: TCR clusters largely stayed donor specific.

Study-level findings and limits: Second-wave clones peaking on day 37 lacked confirmed SARS-CoV-2 specificity. Contracting clones from day 15 to 85 had balanced CD4/CD8; later expanders favoured CD4+. Researchers report contracting CD4+ clones mostly in CM and EM, with CD8+ clones in EMRA.

TCRdb fed the 5' RACE reads into MiXCR, producing one record per CDR3 protein. The sample gives around 310,000 distinct CDR3 sequences, 14% of which show up once; roughly a fifth is in the top ten. Details on this clonotype: As yet, its antigen is unknown.

Material for sequencing was PBMCs or a T cell subset sorted from them (not recorded which). The receptor's source is a man in his late teens or twenties who had mild COVID-19 (a few samples of this study predate the infection). Cell type and time point are not known.

The CDR3 nucleotides read TGTGCCAGCAGCGTCGACAGGGACAGCGCAGACTACGAGCAGTACTTC. It specifies CASSVDRDSADYEQYF. The V call is TRBV9, the J call TRBJ2-7, with 7 bases fitting TRBD1. Germline CDR1 SGDLS, CDR2 YYNGEE. V lost 2 bases, J lost 3 bases, and 11 bases stayed unmatched. The CDR3 consists of 16 residues.